This record covers a single TCR beta chain. The sample belongs to a study of cytomegalovirus exposure and HLA in healthy donors. It was with 60 Vbeta and 13 Jbeta primers that the PCR ran. Using immunoSEQ multiplex PCR, the repertoire was profiled, and TCRdb retains in-frame clones only, with some absent. This repertoire includes over 45,000 clones. The CDR3 spans 12 residues. The V gene lost 0 bases and the J gene lost 8 bases, with 7 bases spanning the gap. Germline V gene sequence: CDR1 SEHNR, CDR2 FQNEAQ (reference sequence). The specimen was PBMCs. The chain is built from TRBV7-9 and TRBJ1-2; a possible D gene is TRBD1 (5 bases). The TCR sequence derives from a woman between 18 and 30 years old in good health and CMV-seronegative. CDR3 DNA: TGTGCCAGCAGCTTAGCAGGGGTGGGCTACACCTTC. Protein product: CASSLAGVGYTF.